This TCR beta chain originates from a study of blood T cell repertoires in COVID-19. Looking at the study overall: From the United States, Italy and Spain came samples of acute and convalescent COVID-19.

Germline lookup yields CDR1 SGHRS and CDR2 YFSETQ. The CDR3 contains 14 residues. The V end lost 4 bases, the J end lost 5 bases, and 15 bases lay between the germline ends. Original analysis: Nucleated cell counts were estimated from reference gene primer amplification. Sequencing used immunoSEQ multiplex PCR; TCRdb keeps in-frame clones, though not all of them. V and J calls and clone size are those listed in that table; D and trimming were worked out from the DNA. The sample lists about 86,000 clones; around 87% were seen once. The clonotype comes from a human donor in a cohort sampled during active COVID-19. The chain has TRBV5-1 and TRBJ2-5; D perhaps matches TRBD2 (6 bases). The sample consisted of peripheral blood. CDR3 DNA sequence: TGCGCCAGCAGCCCCGACGGGGGAACGGAGACCCAGTACTTC. The encoded protein is CASSPDGGTETQYF. The variable domain in full, completed from reference TRBV5-1 and TRBJ2-5, reads KAGVTQTPRYLIKTRGQQVTLSCSPISGHRSVSWYQQTPGQGLQFLFEYFSETQRNKGNFPGRFSGRQFSNSRSEMNVSTLELGDSALYLCASSPDGGTETQYFGPGTRLLVL.